This T cell receptor beta chain comes out of a study of T cells in Graves' hyperthyroidism and ophthalmopathy. In this sample, this clonotype turned up many times. The study left out patients who had uncontrolled infection, other autoimmune disease, pregnancy or lactation. Out of roughly 10 ml of fresh peripheral blood came the PBMCs. Amplification of TCR beta CDR3 regions was performed using RNA transcripts as template. When the TCR CDR3 underwent first-round RT-PCR, the HTBI primer set was used. Via MiXCR, TCRdb re-called the multiplex PCR reads, giving one row per CDR3 protein. Among around 350,000 distinct CDR3 sequences listed, roughly 15% were seen once. The CDR3 spans 19 residues. J was trimmed by 4 bases and V by 2 bases; bases with no gene match: 11. Germline CDR1 reads MNHEY; CDR2 reads SMNVEV (reference sequence).

The chain recombines TRBV27 with TRBJ2-1, with 13 bases aligning to TRBD2. This sequence originates from a woman between 55 and 75 years old with Graves' ophthalmopathy. Sequencing was done on a sample of blood. CDR3 nucleotide sequence: TGTGCCAGCAGTTTACGGGGACTAGCGGGACGGGGTTCATACAATGAGCAGTTCTTC. The encoded protein is CASSLRGLAGRGSYNEQFF.